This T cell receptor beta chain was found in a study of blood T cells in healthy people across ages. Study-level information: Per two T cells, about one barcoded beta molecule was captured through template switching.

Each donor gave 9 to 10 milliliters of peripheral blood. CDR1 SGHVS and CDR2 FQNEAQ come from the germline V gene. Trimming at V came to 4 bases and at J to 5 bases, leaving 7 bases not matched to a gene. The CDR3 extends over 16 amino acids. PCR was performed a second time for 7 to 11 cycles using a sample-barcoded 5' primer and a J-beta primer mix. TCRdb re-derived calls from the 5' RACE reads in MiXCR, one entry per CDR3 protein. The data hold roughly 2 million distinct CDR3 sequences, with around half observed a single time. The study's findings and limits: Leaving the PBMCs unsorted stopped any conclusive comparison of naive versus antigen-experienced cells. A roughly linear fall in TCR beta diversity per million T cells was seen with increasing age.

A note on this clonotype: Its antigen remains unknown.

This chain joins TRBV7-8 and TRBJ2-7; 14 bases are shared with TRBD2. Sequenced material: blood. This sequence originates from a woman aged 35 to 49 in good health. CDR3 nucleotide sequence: TGTGCCAGCAGCTCCGGGACTAGCGGGGGACAGAACGAGCAGTACTTC. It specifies CASSSGTSGGQNEQYF.